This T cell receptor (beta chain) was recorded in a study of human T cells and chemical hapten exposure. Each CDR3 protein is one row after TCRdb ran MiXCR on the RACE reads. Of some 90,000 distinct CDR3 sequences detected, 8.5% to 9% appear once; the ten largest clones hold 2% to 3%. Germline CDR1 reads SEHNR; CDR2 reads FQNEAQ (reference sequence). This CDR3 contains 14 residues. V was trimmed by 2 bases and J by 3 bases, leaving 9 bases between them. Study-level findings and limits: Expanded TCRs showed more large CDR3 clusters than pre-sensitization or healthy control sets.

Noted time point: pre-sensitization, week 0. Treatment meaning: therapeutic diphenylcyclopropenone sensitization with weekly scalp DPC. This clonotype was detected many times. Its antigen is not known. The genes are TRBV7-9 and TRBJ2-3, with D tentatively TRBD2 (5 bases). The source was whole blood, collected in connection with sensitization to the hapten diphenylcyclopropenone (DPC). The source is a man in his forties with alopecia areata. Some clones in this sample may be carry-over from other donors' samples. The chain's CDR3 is CASSLSGITDTQYF. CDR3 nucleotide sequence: TGTGCCAGCAGCTTATCCGGGATAACAGATACGCAGTATTTT. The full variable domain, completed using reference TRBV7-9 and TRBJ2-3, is DTGVSQNPRHKITKRGQNVTFRCDPISEHNRLYWYRQTLGQGPEFLTYFQNEAQLEKSRLLSDRFSAERPKGSFSTLEIQRTEQGDSAMYLCASSLSGITDTQYFGPGTRLTVL.